These 25 T cell receptor beta chains share one sample of origin, sequenced in a study of metastatic and nonmetastatic thyroid tumors. Using MiXCR, TCRdb re-called clones from the PCR reads. The top ten hold 20% to 25% of the sample, which has roughly 20,000 clones, approximately 20% seen once. Thyroid surgery was performed in patients who had received no treatment beforehand. What was sequenced was blood. The receptors were gathered from a male donor with papillary thyroid cancer or a benign thyroid nodule (not recorded which). Some clones in this sample may be carry-over from other donors' samples.

This rearrangement joins TRBV12-3 or TRBV12-4 to TRBJ1-4, with D possibly being TRBD1 (5 bases). The CDR3 has 15 amino acids. Between the trimmed V and J ends, which lost 4 bases and 0 bases, there was a span of 9 bases. The DNA for the CDR3 is TGTGCCAGCAGTTCGCCGACAGCAACTAATGAAAAACTGTTTTTT. As protein: CASSSPTATNEKLFF.

V and J are TRBV7-9 and TRBJ1-2; 7 bases line up with TRBD1. CDR3 length: 14 amino acids. Germline values: CDR1 SEHNR, CDR2 FQNEAQ (reference sequence). After removal of 5 bases from V and 5 bases from J, the junction contained 8 bases not matched to a gene. CDR3 bases: TGTGCCAGCAGCCCAACAGGGGAGGTTTATGGCTACACCTTC. Protein sequence: CASSPTGEVYGYTF. The full variable domain, completed using reference TRBV7-9 and TRBJ1-2, is DTGVSQNPRHKITKRGQNVTFRCDPISEHNRLYWYRQTLGQGPEFLTYFQNEAQLEKSRLLSDRFSAERPKGSFSTLEIQRTEQGDSAMYLCASSPTGEVYGYTFGSGTRLTVV.

This clone was seen many times. J is TRBJ2-5 and V is TRBV24-1; D not certain. Per germline, CDR1 KGHDR and CDR2 SFDVKD. The CDR3 is 15 amino acids. The ends were cut back, 2 bases at V and 11 bases at J, with 20 bases in the middle. The CDR3 loop reads CATSDSFSRLGIQYF. The CDR3 DNA sequence: TGTGCCACCAGTGATTCGTTCTCTCGGCTGGGGATTCAGTACTTC.

The chain is built from TRBV27 and TRBJ1-6, with D hard to call. The V gene lost 2 bases and the J gene lost 4 bases, with 12 bases spanning the gap. The CDR3 contains 16 residues. Germline values: CDR1 MNHEY, CDR2 SMNVEV (reference sequence). CDR3 protein: CASSLLPSQYNSPLHF. In DNA form, the CDR3 reads TGTGCCAGCAGTTTACTACCGAGCCAGTATAATTCACCCCTCCACTTT.

This clone has ten or more counts. The chain carries TRBV5-6 and TRBJ1-6, with 8 positions matching TRBD1. This CDR3 comprises 13 residues. With 5 bases clipped from V and 9 bases from J, the junction kept 4 bases outside the gene matches. Germline V gives CDR1 SGHDT, CDR2 YYEEEE. CDR3 sequence: CASSHRGGSPLHF. As DNA, the CDR3 is TGTGCCAGCAGTCACAGGGGGGGTTCACCCCTCCACTTT. Complete variable domain (other parts from reference TRBV5-6 and TRBJ1-6): DAGVTQSPTHLIKTRGQQVTLRCSPKSGHDTVSWYQQALGQGPQFIFQYYEEEERQRGNFPDRFSGHQFPNYSSELNVNALLLGDSALYLCASSHRGGSPLHFGNGTRLTVT.

In its sample, this clone was seen many times. This rearrangement joins TRBV28 to TRBJ1-4; no reliable D call. The length of the CDR3 is 15 residues. V was trimmed by 6 bases and J by 4 bases, leaving 15 bases between them. The germline V gene has CDR1 MDHEN and CDR2 SYDVKM. The DNA for the CDR3 is TGTGCCAGCAGGGTGGGAACAGTCGATAATGAAAAACTGTTTTTT. As protein: CASRVGTVDNEKLFF. Using reference TRBV28 and TRBJ1-4 for the parts outside the CDR3, the full variable domain is DVKVTQSSRYLVKRTGEKVFLECVQDMDHENMFWYRQDPGLGLRLIYFSYDVKMKEKGDIPEGYSVSREKKERFSLILESASTNQTSMYLCASRVGTVDNEKLFFGSGTQLSVL.

Ten or more counts support this clone. V usage is TRBV2 and J usage is TRBJ1-1; D unclear. V was clipped by 4 bases and J by 4 bases, with 16 bases between them. The CDR3 extends over 15 amino acids. The germline gives CDR1 SNHLY, CDR2 FYNNEI. The CDR3 sequence is CASSASSPTATEAFF. The DNA for the CDR3 is TGTGCCAGCAGTGCATCCTCCCCGACGGCCACTGAAGCTTTCTTT.

This clone was picked up a small number of times. This chain's CDR3 is CASSELEGDYQPQHF. CDR3 DNA: TGTGCCAGCAGTGAATTAGAGGGGGACTATCAGCCCCAGCATTTT. The chain recombines TRBV6-1 with TRBJ1-5, with D possibly being TRBD1 (6 bases). V shed 2 bases and J shed 5 bases, with 13 bases lying between them. Per the germline V gene, CDR1 is MNHNS and CDR2 is SASEGT. The CDR3 is made up of 15 amino acids.

This clone was recorded many times. The chain couples TRBV2 to TRBJ2-5; D might be TRBD1 or TRBD2, each matching 5 bases. The CDR3 totals 17 residues. Trimming left V 4 bases short and J 5 bases short, with 23 bases between. Germline V gene data show CDR1 as SNHLY and CDR2 as FYNNEI. In DNA, the CDR3 is TGTGCCAGCAGTGTAGTCAAGGGGCCAGGGACGGGGGAGACCCAGTACTTC. This encodes CASSVVKGPGTGETQYF. The full variable domain, with the rest looked up from reference TRBV2 and TRBJ2-5, is EPEVTQTPSHQVTQMGQEVILRCVPISNHLYFYWYRQILGQKVEFLVSFYNNEISEKSEIFDDQFSVERPDGSNFTLKIRSTKLEDSAMYFCASSVVKGPGTGETQYFGPGTRLLVL.

This clone was seen ten or more times. This chain uses TRBV5-5 with TRBJ2-7; 12 nucleotides line up with TRBD2. The CDR3 consists of 19 residues. With V trimmed by 2 bases and J by 3 bases, 15 bases remained unmatched. The germline CDR1 and CDR2 sequences are SGHKS and YYEKEE (reference sequence). The CDR3 here is CASSLWRTSGRTPLYEQYF. CDR3 nucleotide sequence: TGTGCCAGCAGCTTATGGCGTACTAGCGGGAGGACGCCCCTCTACGAGCAGTACTTC. The whole variable domain, remainder taken from reference TRBV5-5 and TRBJ2-7, is DAGVTQSPTHLIKTRGQQVTLRCSPISGHKSVSWYQQVLGQGPQFIFQYYEKEERGRGNFPDRFSARQFPNYSSELNVNALLLGDSALYLCASSLWRTSGRTPLYEQYFGPGTRLTVT.

This chain connects TRBV20-1 to TRBJ1-1, with 9 bases aligning to TRBD1. The germline V gene has CDR1 DFQATT and CDR2 SNEGSKA (reference sequence). Trimming took 2 bases from V and 13 from J; bases not matched to a gene: 11. The CDR3 is made up of 13 amino acids. The CDR3 reads CSARPQGALDVFF. The CDR3 nucleotides are TGCAGTGCTAGACCACAGGGGGCGTTGGATGTTTTCTTT.

This clone was observed many times. The V call is TRBV11-3, the J call TRBJ2-7; TRBD1 matches 12 bases. V was pared by 5 bases and J by 5 bases, with 7 bases of the junction left unmatched. The length of the CDR3 is 15 residues. Germline assignment: CDR1 SGHNT and CDR2 YENEEA. In nucleotides, the CDR3 is TGTGCCAGCAGCGACCGGGGACAGGGGGCTCACGAGCAGTACTTC. This sequence encodes CASSDRGQGAHEQYF.

The chain couples TRBV5-6 to TRBJ1-1; the match to TRBD1 covers 12 bases. Germline CDR1 is SGHDT and CDR2 is YYEEEE. The CDR3 is made up of 15 amino acids. J was trimmed by 2 bases and V by 3 bases; bases with no gene match: 2. In DNA form, the CDR3 reads TGTGCCAGCAGCTGGGACAGGGGGCGCAACACTGAAGCTTTCTTT. This gives the protein CASSWDRGRNTEAFF.

The sample holds many counts of this clone. The genes are TRBV19 and TRBJ2-2; 10 bases match TRBD1. J lost 4 bases, V lost 2 bases, and 1 base had no gene match. CDR1 LNHDA and CDR2 SQIVND come from the germline V gene (reference sequence). The CDR3 runs to 15 residues. The CDR3: CASSIRDRGTGELFF. DNA for the CDR3: TGTGCCAGTAGTATAAGGGACAGGGGCACCGGGGAGCTGTTTTTT.

About this clone itself: A much bigger clone sits one base away, suggesting this may be a read error. The chain combines TRBV5-4 with TRBJ2-7, with TRBD2 as a possible D gene (6 bases). V dropped 6 bases and J dropped 3 bases, with 10 bases sitting between them. CDR1 SGHNT and CDR2 YYREEE come from the germline V gene (reference sequence). CDR3 length equals 12 residues. The DNA of the CDR3 is TGTGCCAGCACCGGCGGGGACTACGAGCAGTACTTC. It is translated as CASTGGDYEQYF. The whole variable domain, remainder taken from reference TRBV5-4 and TRBJ2-7, is ETGVTQSPTHLIKTRGQQVTLRCSSQSGHNTVSWYQQALGQGPQFIFQYYREEENGRGNFPPRFSGLQFPNYSSELNVNALELDDSALYLCASTGGDYEQYFGPGTRLTVT.

This clone has more than one count but fewer than ten. This rearrangement joins TRBV4-1 to TRBJ2-1, with TRBD2 identical over 14 bases. Germline CDR1 is MGHRA and CDR2 is YSYEKL. After removal of 0 bases from V and 7 bases from J, the junction contained 17 bases not matched to a gene. The CDR3 loop spans 21 amino acids. CDR3 DNA sequence: TGCGCCAGCAGCCAAGATCTACCAGTCGGCGGAAGGACTAGCGGGAGGAATGAGCAGTTCTTC. It yields the protein CASSQDLPVGGRTSGRNEQFF.

By share of the sample, this clone is medium-sized. The chain joins TRBV28 to TRBJ1-5; the D is unclear. With 3 bases removed from V and 0 bases from J, the gap between germline ends came to 12 bases. Germline CDR1 reads MDHEN; CDR2 reads SYDVKM. The CDR3 is made up of 16 amino acids. DNA for the CDR3: TGTGCCAGCAGTTTCTTCTCGGACGGTAGCAATCAGCCCCAGCATTTT. The encoded protein is CASSFFSDGSNQPQHF.

For this clone: A single base separates this from a much larger clone, so it may be a read error. The chain joins TRBV14 to TRBJ2-1, with D uncertain. Germline assignment: CDR1 SGHDN and CDR2 FVKESK. CDR3 length: 13 amino acids. V lost 0 bases and J lost 10, with 10 bases in between. CDR3 in amino acids: CASSQELVGEQFF. Here the CDR3 DNA reads TGTGCCAGCAGCCAAGAGCTTGTAGGGGAGCAGTTCTTC.

This rearrangement joins TRBV12-3 or TRBV12-4 to TRBJ1-6, with D unresolved. The CDR3 contains 13 residues. V was shortened by 6 bases and J by 11 bases, with 14 bases between the two germline ends. The CDR3 region has the DNA TGTGCCAGCAGCGCGGACGGGTTAACACCCCTCCACTTT. It is translated as CASSADGLTPLHF.

There are a few counts of this clone. This chain connects TRBV6-1 to TRBJ1-5; possible D gene TRBD1, 5 bases. Trimming took off 6 bases at V and 6 bases at J, with 15 bases between the two ends. The CDR3 loop spans 14 amino acids. Germline values: CDR1 MNHNS, CDR2 SASEGT. The CDR3 nucleotides are TGTGCCAGCAGGACAACAGGACGTTGTCAGCCCCAGCATTTT. As protein: CASRTTGRCQPQHF.

This clone was counted many times. The rearrangement links TRBV28 to TRBJ2-2, with D uncertain. There are 12 residues in the CDR3. The V end lost 5 bases, the J end lost 3 bases, and 4 bases lay between the germline ends. Germline V gives CDR1 MDHEN, CDR2 SYDVKM. CDR3 sequence reads: CASSKHTGELFF. For the CDR3, the DNA is TGTGCCAGCAGTAAGCACACCGGGGAGCTGTTTTTT.

The DNA for the CDR3 is TGTGCCACCAGCCAGGGAACCTACTACGAGCAGTACTTC. The encoded protein is CATSQGTYYEQYF. The genes are TRBV15 and TRBJ2-7, with D tentatively TRBD1 (5 bases). Germline V gives CDR1 LNHNV, CDR2 YYDKDF (reference sequence). V lost 5 bases and J 3 bases, leaving 11 bases between the germline ends. CDR3 length: 13 amino acids.

This clone was detected many times. In the same sample, other DNA sequences code for this CDR3. The CDR3 loop reads CASSPSSARYGYTF. The CDR3 DNA reads TGTGCCAGCTCACCCTCCAGCGCTCGGTATGGCTACACCTTC. The V gene is TRBV18, the J gene TRBJ1-2; D call uncertain. In germline, CDR1 is KGHSH, CDR2 LQKENI. The V gene lost 3 bases and the J gene lost 5 bases, with 13 bases spanning the gap. There are 14 residues in the CDR3.

This clone appeared many times. V is TRBV3-1 and J is TRBJ2-5; D is perhaps TRBD1 (6 bases). This CDR3 is built from 18 residues. Between the trimmed V and J ends, which lost 1 base and 0 bases, there was a span of 18 bases. Germline lookup yields CDR1 LGHDT and CDR2 YNNKEL (reference sequence). Here the CDR3 DNA reads TGTGCCAGCAGCCAAGTGATGGGGCAGGGGCAGGACCAAGAGACCCAGTACTTC. It yields the protein CASSQVMGQGQDQETQYF.

This clone was counted at least ten times. The gene calls are TRBV20-1 and TRBJ1-2, with 7 bases identical to TRBD1. Germline trimming cut 6 bases from V and 8 bases from J; bases unmatched to any gene: 6. The CDR3 length is 11 residues. Germline V gene sequence: CDR1 DFQATT, CDR2 SNEGSKA (reference sequence). In DNA form, the CDR3 reads TGCAGTGCCGGACAGGTCAGCGGCTACACCTTC. This sequence encodes CSAGQVSGYTF.